The 17 T cell receptor beta chains in this list originate from one sample, sequenced in a study of beta chain features in type 1 diabetes. The entirety of the isolated RNA underwent reverse transcription, so expressed TCRB transcripts were sequenced. Some clones are missing from TCRdb's copy, which holds only in-frame ones; the method was immunoSEQ multiplex PCR. The table has about 930,000 clones, about a sixth seen once. The sequenced material came from naive CD4+ T cells from blood. Receptors originate from a woman aged 18-29 years in good health.

J is TRBJ1-2 and V is TRBV2, with 8 bases aligning to TRBD1. Per the germline V gene, CDR1 is SNHLY and CDR2 is FYNNEI. The length of the CDR3 is 14 residues. V lost 6 bases and J lost 9; bases outside the gene matches: 12. For the CDR3, the DNA is TGTGCCAGCAGCTTCGGGACAGGTGTCTTGAGCTACACCTTC. Protein product: CASSFGTGVLSYTF. Looking up the rest from reference TRBV2 and TRBJ1-2 gives the full variable domain: EPEVTQTPSHQVTQMGQEVILRCVPISNHLYFYWYRQILGQKVEFLVSFYNNEISEKSEIFDDQFSVERPDGSNFTLKIRSTKLEDSAMYFCASSFGTGVLSYTFGSGTRLTVV.

This clone was seen more than once but under ten times. DNA of the CDR3: TGTGCCAGCAGCCGACTAGACTCTTGGGCAGATACGCAGTATTTT. Encoded protein: CASSRLDSWADTQYF. The gene calls are TRBV28 and TRBJ2-3; TRBD2 is a possible D gene (6 bases). The CDR3 length is 15 residues. Germline V gives CDR1 MDHEN, CDR2 SYDVKM. V lost 6 bases and J lost 4, with 17 bases in between.

The chain joins TRBV7-8 to TRBJ2-3, with 8 bases lining up with TRBD2. With V trimmed by 1 base and J by 3 bases, 6 bases remained unmatched. Germline CDR1 is SGHVS and CDR2 is FQNEAQ. The CDR3 is made up of 16 amino acids. The CDR3 reads CASSLGWAGGTDTQYF. For the CDR3, the DNA is TGTGCCAGCAGCTTAGGCTGGGCGGGAGGAACAGATACGCAGTATTTT. Complete variable domain (other parts from reference TRBV7-8 and TRBJ2-3): GAGVSQSPRYKVAKRGQDVALRCDPISGHVSLFWYQQALGQGPEFLTYFQNEAQLDKSGLPSDRFFAERPEGSVSTLKIQRTQQEDSAVYLCASSLGWAGGTDTQYFGPGTRLTVL.

V is TRBV25-1 and J is TRBJ2-7, with 10 bases matching TRBD1. The CDR3 has 12 residues. With V trimmed by 6 bases and J by 6 bases, 2 bases remained unmatched. Looked up from germline, CDR1 is MGHDK and CDR2 is SYGVNS. This CDR3 is CASSGQGGEQYF. The CDR3 DNA sequence: TGTGCCAGCAGCGGACAGGGGGGCGAGCAGTACTTC.

The rearrangement uses TRBV19 and TRBJ2-1, with TRBD2 identical over 10 bases. This CDR3 comprises 15 residues. V shed 6 bases, J shed 8 bases, and the junction held 10 bases outside the gene matches. Germline CDR1 LNHDA, CDR2 SQIVND (reference sequence). CDR3 residues: CASRKGLAGVYEQFF. DNA of the CDR3: TGTGCCAGTAGGAAGGGCCTAGCGGGAGTCTATGAGCAGTTCTTC.

This clone showed up just a few times. The chain uses TRBV27 and TRBJ2-3, with D perhaps TRBD1 (6 bases). Trimming cost V 4 bases and J 5 bases, with 7 bases left between them. The CDR3 is made up of 12 amino acids. CDR1 is MNHEY, CDR2 SMNVEV, per germline (reference sequence). CDR3: CASSSTGDTQYF. The CDR3 nucleotides are TGTGCCAGCAGTTCGACAGGAGATACGCAGTATTTT.

The V and J genes are TRBV6-1 and TRBJ1-5; unclear D gene. The germline V and J ends were trimmed by 2 bases and 5 bases, with 4 bases remaining between them. Germline CDR1 and CDR2: MNHNS and SASEGT. The CDR3 spans 12 residues. The CDR3 is CASSEWDQPQHF. As DNA, the CDR3 is TGTGCCAGCAGTGAATGGGATCAGCCCCAGCATTTT.

V usage is TRBV4-1 and J usage is TRBJ2-7; the D gene is possibly TRBD2 (5 bases). Germline CDR1 is MGHRA and CDR2 is YSYEKL. Trimming pared 0 bases from V and 3 bases from J, leaving 18 bases between. The CDR3 loop spans 17 amino acids. The CDR3 DNA reads as TGCGCCAGCAGCCAAGAGTATCTGGCGGGTCTTAACTACGAGCAGTACTTC. Protein product: CASSQEYLAGLNYEQYF.

The chain combines TRBV11-3 with TRBJ1-1; D unresolved. The CDR3 totals 13 residues. Per the germline V gene, CDR1 is SGHNT and CDR2 is YENEEA. Trimming shortened V by 3 bases and J by 1 base, and 6 bases separated the two germline ends. CDR3 in amino acids: CASSLAENTEAFF. CDR3 nucleotides: TGTGCCAGCAGCTTGGCTGAGAACACTGAAGCTTTCTTT.

There are a few counts of this clone. The rearrangement links TRBV7-2 to TRBJ2-5; a possible D gene is TRBD2 (6 bases). V lost 4 bases and J lost 5, with 23 bases in between. In germline, CDR1 is SGHTA, CDR2 FQGNSA. The CDR3 sequence is 17 residues long. The CDR3 protein is CASSSPRGSGLGETQYF. CDR3 sequence (DNA): TGTGCCAGCAGCTCCCCCCGGGGTAGCGGCTTGGGGGAGACCCAGTACTTC.

The chain couples TRBV18 to TRBJ1-2; possibly TRBD1 for D (5 bases). The V end was cut by 3 bases, the J end by 0 bases, with 8 bases between. This CDR3 is 14 amino acids long. CDR1 is KGHSH and CDR2 is LQKENI in the germline V gene. As DNA, the CDR3 is TGTGCCAGCTCACCGTCAGGGTCTAACTATGGCTACACCTTC. Protein product: CASSPSGSNYGYTF.

The genes are TRBV6-5 and TRBJ1-5; D possibly corresponds to TRBD1 (5 bases). The ends were cut back, 0 bases at V and 7 bases at J, with 10 bases in the middle. This CDR3 is built from 14 residues. Germline V gene sequence: CDR1 MNHEY, CDR2 SVGAGI. CDR3 amino acids: CASSYSVGGQPQHF. CDR3 DNA: TGTGCCAGCAGTTACTCGGTTGGGGGGCAGCCCCAGCATTTT.

In this sample, this clone turned up a few times. The chain uses TRBV5-1 and TRBJ2-7, with 7 bases aligning to TRBD1. J lost 2 bases, V lost 1 base, and 9 bases had no gene match. Germline V gene lookup returns CDR1 SGHRS and CDR2 YFSETQ. This CDR3 has 16 residues. CDR3 sequence reads: CASSLSVNRGPYEQYF. CDR3 DNA sequence: TGCGCCAGCAGCTTGAGCGTGAACAGGGGCCCCTACGAGCAGTACTTC.

This clone was seen only a few times. The chain recombines TRBV19 with TRBJ2-3; no reliable D call. Germline V gives CDR1 LNHDA, CDR2 SQIVND (reference sequence). V shed 7 bases and J shed 1 base, with 12 bases lying between them. This CDR3 has 14 residues. The CDR3 region is CASIPTAGTDTQYF. The CDR3 nucleotides read TGTGCCAGTATACCGACGGCAGGCACAGATACGCAGTATTTT.

There are a few counts of this clone. The chain employs TRBV4-2 and TRBJ2-7; TRBD2 agrees at 14 bases. CDR3 length: 17 amino acids. Looked up from germline, CDR1 is LGHNA and CDR2 is YNFKEQ. The V gene end was trimmed by 4 bases and the J gene end by 4 bases; junction bases not matched to a gene: 9. CDR3 region: CASSPGPGLAGEYEQYF. In DNA, the CDR3 is TGTGCCAGCAGCCCAGGACCGGGACTAGCGGGAGAATACGAGCAGTACTTC.

The V and J genes are TRBV6-6 and TRBJ2-3; 7 bases fit TRBD2. The length of the CDR3 is 14 residues. With 3 bases clipped from V and 2 bases from J, the junction kept 2 bases outside the gene matches. Per germline, CDR1 MNHNY and CDR2 SVGAGI (reference sequence). The CDR3 is CASSYAGATDTQYF. Written as DNA, the CDR3 is TGTGCCAGCAGTTATGCGGGAGCCACAGATACGCAGTATTTT.

This chain connects TRBV28 to TRBJ2-7; tentatively, D is TRBD1 (6 bases). This CDR3 comprises 13 residues. Germline assignment: CDR1 MDHEN and CDR2 SYDVKM. Trimming took 9 bases from V and 6 from J, leaving 18 bases between them. As DNA, the CDR3 is TGTGCCAGTAAACAGGGAGTTCTGTCCGAGCAGTACTTC. Its protein is CASKQGVLSEQYF.